The clone carrying this TCR beta chain was seen many times. The antigen remains unidentified. Its ends do not fully match the called genes, so a read error is possible. The CDR3 is 14 amino acids. Germline assignment: CDR1 SGDLS and CDR2 YYNGEE. The sample is drawn from a study of CD8 T cells in ankylosing spondylitis. Study results and limitations: The authors reported significant enrichment of disease-linked clones in matched ankylosing spondylitis synovial fluid. Among TCR beta sequences, a motif of roughly 8 highly homologous variants appeared characteristic of ankylosing spondylitis blood.

Scientists made TCR beta libraries using quantitative 5'-RACE with molecular barcodes. A single record per CDR3 protein comes from TCRdb applying MiXCR to the 5' RACE reads. The sample has 350,000 to 550,000 distinct CDR3 sequences; roughly a quarter are singletons. The sequenced material came from blood, either unsorted or a sorted T cell fraction (not recorded which). J is TRBJ2-1 and V is TRBV9; TRBD2 agrees at 7 bases. The origin of this receptor is a male donor with ankylosing spondylitis. The CDR3 sequence is CASSVAGSYNEQFF. CDR3 bases: TGTGCCAGCAGTGTAGCGGGCTCCTACAATGAGCAGTTCTTC. Filled out from reference TRBV9 and TRBJ2-1, the complete variable domain reads DSGVTQTPKHLITATGQRVTLRCSPRSGDLSVYWYQQSLDQGLQFLIQYYNGEERAKGNILERFSAQQFPDLHSELNLSSLELGDSALYFCASSVAGSYNEQFFGPGTRLTVL.